Following are 32 T cell receptor beta chains from one sample sequenced in a study of blood T cells in healthy people across ages (dated by TCRdb to the mid-2010s). The library came from 5' RACE. The instrument given in TCRdb is Illumina HiSeq 2500. The second PCR ran for roughly 6 to 11 cycles and used a J-beta primer mix along with a sample-barcoded 5' primer. TCRdb itself trimmed the public reads at Q25 with fastp, ran MiXCR and retained productive beta chains. Every entry covers one CDR3 protein and lists the most common genes and DNA from its rows. The table for this sample lists 600,000 to 850,000 distinct CDR3 sequences; roughly 25% of them were counted only once. The ten biggest clones cover 9.4% of the sample. The data also belong to a second study, concerning T cells of mothers and their children.

Sequenced input: blood. All receptors come from a boy aged 10-17 years in good health.

This chain joins TRBV4-1 and TRBJ2-4; the match to TRBD2 covers 11 bases. CDR1 and CDR2 (germline): MGHRA, YSYEKL. The CDR3 extends over 15 amino acids. V dropped 0 bases and J dropped 9; count of bases not matched to a gene: 4. CDR3 in DNA: TGCGCCAGCAGCCAAGACCCTAGCGGGAGGTCCATTCAGTACTTC. Translating gives CASSQDPSGRSIQYF.

This clonotype occurred a few times. This chain uses TRBV5-5 with TRBJ2-1; D is unresolved. Near its end, the DNA agrees better with TRBJ2-7, so the J call may be wrong. There are 11 residues in the CDR3. CDR1 is SGHKS and CDR2 is YYEKEE in the germline V gene (reference sequence). CDR3 in DNA: TGTGCCAGCAGCTTGGCCAAAGGGCAGTACTTC. Protein product: CASSLAKGQYF.

This clonotype was found a few times. V is TRBV4-1 and J is TRBJ2-7; 12 bases map to TRBD2. With 0 bases clipped from V and 3 bases from J, the junction kept 6 bases outside the gene matches. This CDR3 has 17 amino acids. Germline V CDR1 and CDR2: MGHRA, YSYEKL. In DNA form, the CDR3 reads TGCGCCAGCAGCCAAGATAGCGGACTAGCGGGGTACTACGAGCAGTACTTC. Its translation is CASSQDSGLAGYYEQYF.

V usage is TRBV5-1 and J usage is TRBJ2-1, with no clear D. This CDR3 has 15 amino acids. From germline, CDR1 is SGHRS and CDR2 YFSETQ. The germline V and J ends were trimmed by 4 bases and 6 bases, with 17 bases remaining between them. Here the CDR3 reads CASSPGNPQINEQFF. DNA for the CDR3: TGCGCCAGCAGCCCCGGTAATCCCCAGATCAATGAGCAGTTCTTC.

The chain joins TRBV20-1 to TRBJ2-7; D perhaps matches TRBD2 (5 bases). The length of the CDR3 is 13 residues. CDR1 is DFQATT, CDR2 SNEGSKA, per germline (reference sequence). Trimming shortened V by 1 base and J by 5 bases, and 12 bases separated the two germline ends. The CDR3 region is CSARGGMSNEQYF. The CDR3, as DNA: TGCAGTGCTAGAGGAGGGATGTCTAACGAGCAGTACTTC.

J is TRBJ2-6 and V is TRBV13; possible D gene TRBD1, 7 bases. The CDR3 runs 21 residues. The germline CDR1 and CDR2 sequences are PRHDT and FYEKMQ (reference sequence). Trimming cost V 1 base and J 2 bases, with 24 bases left between them. The CDR3 nucleotides are TGTGCCAGCAGCTTAGAGGTGTGGCGGGGACAGCCCTCGCCTGGGGCCAACGTCCTGACTTTC. Its translation is CASSLEVWRGQPSPGANVLTF.

This clonotype was seen more than once but under ten times. This chain joins TRBV7-9 and TRBJ1-2, with TRBD1 as a possible D gene (5 bases). Trimming removed 5 bases from V and 4 bases from J, with 14 bases in between. Germline V gives CDR1 SEHNR, CDR2 FQNEAQ (reference sequence). The CDR3 totals 14 residues. The CDR3 loop reads CASSLPGTGYGYTF. The DNA for the CDR3 is TGTGCCAGCAGCCTCCCCGGGACTGGCTATGGCTACACCTTC.

The chain carries TRBV4-1 and TRBJ2-4; D ambiguous. The germline V gene encodes CDR1 MGHRA and CDR2 YSYEKL. Trimming took off 2 bases at V and 1 base at J, with 6 bases between the two ends. This CDR3 has 14 residues. CDR3 nucleotide sequence: TGCGCCAGCAGCCAACTTGCCGCCAAAAACATTCAGTACTTC. It translates to CASSQLAAKNIQYF.

This clonotype occurred a few times. In DNA, the CDR3 is TGTGCCAGCAGCGGATTTGAGGGTCAGGATGGCTACACCTTC. This translates into CASSGFEGQDGYTF. V is TRBV9 and J is TRBJ1-2; D remains ambiguous. Trimming took 3 bases from V and 6 from J, leaving 15 bases between them. The CDR3 is 14 amino acids. CDR1 SGDLS and CDR2 YYNGEE come from the germline V gene.

This clonotype occurred once. The rearrangement links TRBV9 to TRBJ1-2; 7 bases line up with TRBD1. CDR3 size: 15 residues. V was pared by 4 bases and J by 5 bases, with 11 bases of the junction left unmatched. Germline assignment: CDR1 SGDLS and CDR2 YYNGEE. CDR3 bases: TGTGCCAGCAGCCTACGACAGGGTATTGGGTATGGCTACACCTTC. It specifies CASSLRQGIGYGYTF.

The rearrangement links TRBV20-1 to TRBJ1-1, with TRBD1 identical over 9 bases. Unmatched junction bases numbered 14, after V lost 5 bases and J lost 4 bases. The CDR3 is 16 amino acids. CDR1 is DFQATT and CDR2 is SNEGSKA in the germline V gene (reference sequence). CDR3 sequence reads: CSAPEERPGQGTEAFF. The CDR3 nucleotides read TGCAGTGCTCCCGAGGAGCGTCCGGGACAGGGCACTGAAGCTTTCTTT.

The chain combines TRBV7-3 with TRBJ2-2; 7 bases agree with TRBD1. V dropped 3 bases and J dropped 5; count of bases not matched to a gene: 6. Germline V gene sequence: CDR1 SGHTA, CDR2 FQGTGA. The CDR3 totals 15 residues. CDR3 loop: CASSLMDRMTGELFF. DNA for the CDR3: TGTGCCAGCAGCTTGATGGACAGGATGACCGGGGAGCTGTTTTTT.

This chain uses TRBV2 with TRBJ2-5; 7 bases line up with TRBD1. The end of the DNA is better explained by TRBJ2-7, so the J call may be wrong. Germline-derived CDR1 and CDR2 are SNHLY and FYNNEI. The CDR3 loop spans 15 amino acids. The CDR3 reads CASSEDRPLFYEQYF. The CDR3 nucleotides are TGTGCCAGCAGTGAGGACAGGCCTCTCTTCTACGAGCAGTACTTC.

This clonotype was observed a single time. The J gene is TRBJ2-5, the V gene TRBV20-1, with D tentatively TRBD1 or TRBD2 (8 bases each). The tail of the sequence fits TRBJ2-7 better, so the J call may be wrong. The CDR3 runs to 18 residues. Germline V gives CDR1 DFQATT, CDR2 SNEGSKA (reference sequence). In DNA form, the CDR3 reads TGCAGTGCTAGTCAACGGACAGGGACTAGTTCCCCAGCCTACGAGCAGTACTTC. It translates to CSASQRTGTSSPAYEQYF.

There are a few counts of this clonotype. The CDR3, as DNA: TGTGCCAGCAGCCAAGATCGGGTTTGGGACAATTTCCTATCCTACGAGCAGTACTTC. The encoded protein is CASSQDRVWDNFLSYEQYF. The chain carries TRBV3-1 and TRBJ2-7, with D possibly being TRBD1 (6 bases). This CDR3 region has 19 residues. V was shortened by 0 bases and J by 1 base, with 22 bases between the two germline ends. Germline CDR1 is LGHDT and CDR2 is YNNKEL (reference sequence).

This clonotype has a handful of counts. The V gene is TRBV12-3 or TRBV12-4, the J gene TRBJ2-5; a weak D match, TRBD1 (5 bases). Gene TRBJ2-7 matches the end of the DNA better, so the J call may be wrong. The CDR3 contains 13 residues. The CDR3 loop reads CASSLNTGSEQYF. The DNA for the CDR3 is TGTGCCAGCAGTCTTAACACAGGTTCCGAGCAGTACTTC.

In the case of this clonotype: One end of the junction does not line up with germline, which may come from a read error. The chain carries TRBV10-3 and TRBJ2-5; D gene ambiguous. The J call may be mistaken, given a closer DNA end match to TRBJ2-7. The germline V gene has CDR1 ENHRY and CDR2 SYGVKD. The length of the CDR3 is 15 residues. CDR3 nucleotides: TGTGCCATCAGCGAGTCCCGGTCTGGGGAATACGAGCAGTACTTC. This encodes CAISESRSGEYEQYF.

The chain is built from TRBV12-3 or TRBV12-4 and TRBJ2-5; 7 bases match TRBD2. The junction had 17 bases not matched to a gene; V was cut back by 3 bases and J by 4 bases. The CDR3 totals 18 residues. This CDR3 reads CASSFLGGPSLIGETQYF. The CDR3 coding sequence is TGTGCCAGCAGTTTTTTGGGAGGGCCAAGTCTGATCGGAGAGACCCAGTACTTC.

This chain joins TRBV5-1 and TRBJ2-2; TRBD2 aligns across 8 bases. The V and J ends lost 4 bases and 1 base, in that order; junction bases with no gene match: 6. There are 16 residues in the CDR3. Germline-derived CDR1 and CDR2 are SGHRS and YFSETQ. The CDR3 sequence: CASSQTGTRNTGELFF. CDR3 DNA: TGCGCCAGCAGCCAGACCGGGACTAGGAACACCGGGGAGCTGTTTTTT.

This chain connects TRBV2 to TRBJ1-5; no definite D call. The germline V gene encodes CDR1 SNHLY and CDR2 FYNNEI. The ends were cut back, 5 bases at V and 3 bases at J, with 11 bases in the middle. The CDR3 spans 14 residues. Here the CDR3 reads CASSNGRDNQPQHF. CDR3 DNA sequence: TGTGCCAGCAGTAATGGACGGGACAATCAGCCCCAGCATTTT.

This chain uses TRBV12-3 or TRBV12-4 with TRBJ2-7; the D call may be TRBD1 or TRBD2 (6 bases each). This CDR3 contains 15 residues. V shed 8 bases and J shed 1 base, with 18 bases lying between them. The CDR3 nucleotides read TGTGCCAGCGGCAGGGGCGCTAGCGCGTCCTACGAGCAGTACTTC. It translates to CASGRGASASYEQYF.

This clonotype was observed a handful of times. The chain carries TRBV28 and TRBJ2-2; TRBD2 aligns across 8 bases. The CDR3 length is 15 residues. The V gene's germline CDR1 is MDHEN and CDR2 SYDVKM. Trimming at V came to 3 bases and at J to 6 bases, leaving 6 bases not matched to a gene. The CDR3 reads CASSFWRGVSGELFF. In nucleotides, the CDR3 is TGTGCCAGCAGTTTTTGGCGGGGGGTGTCCGGGGAGCTGTTTTTT.

The chain is built from TRBV6-5 and TRBJ2-2; possibly TRBD2 for D (5 bases). V lost 7 bases and J lost 3, with 9 bases in between. Germline V gene lookup returns CDR1 MNHEY and CDR2 SVGAGI. The CDR3 is 13 residues long. The CDR3 sequence is CASTKRHTGELFF. CDR3 bases: TGTGCCAGCACCAAGCGGCACACCGGGGAGCTGTTTTTT.

This clonotype was seen a few times. The chain combines TRBV28 with TRBJ2-7; D is perhaps TRBD2 (6 bases). Trimming pared 4 bases from V and 6 bases from J, leaving 13 bases between. The CDR3 contains 13 residues. Germline assignment: CDR1 MDHEN and CDR2 SYDVKM. CDR3 DNA: TGTGCCAGCAGTTCCCCCGGGACTTCCGAGCAGTACTTC. Protein sequence: CASSSPGTSEQYF.

CDR3 loop: CASSPWGGAPGANVLTF. The CDR3 DNA follows: TGTGCCAGCAGCCCGTGGGGTGGGGCTCCTGGGGCCAACGTCCTGACTTTC. The V gene is TRBV9, the J gene TRBJ2-6; tentative D call: TRBD1 (5 bases). CDR3 length: 17 amino acids. V was cut by 4 bases and J by 2 bases, with 16 bases left in between. The V gene's germline CDR1 is SGDLS and CDR2 YYNGEE.

The table lists this clonotype with a count of one. The chain carries TRBV4-1 and TRBJ1-1; D is ambiguous. This CDR3 is 14 amino acids long. Trimming pared 5 bases from V and 0 bases from J, leaving 10 bases between. Germline loops: CDR1 MGHRA, CDR2 YSYEKL. CDR3 sequence: CASSRTEMNTEAFF. CDR3 in DNA: TGCGCCAGCAGCAGGACGGAGATGAACACTGAAGCTTTCTTT.

The rearrangement joins TRBV12-3 or TRBV12-4 to TRBJ1-1; D perhaps matches TRBD1 (5 bases). The CDR3 has 14 residues. V was pared by 3 bases and J by 2 bases, with 10 bases between. CDR3 in amino acids: CASSFHGDNTEAFF. The CDR3 bases are TGTGCCAGCAGTTTTCACGGGGACAACACTGAAGCTTTCTTT.

V usage is TRBV2 and J usage is TRBJ2-6; 10 nucleotides agree with TRBD1. The CDR3 is made up of 16 amino acids. Germline-derived CDR1 and CDR2 are SNHLY and FYNNEI. V gave up 11 bases and J gave up 1 base; unmatched junction bases: 8. The CDR3 spells CAVRDRGDSGANVLTF. The DNA of the CDR3 is TGTGCCGTCCGGGACAGGGGAGATTCTGGGGCCAACGTCCTGACTTTC.

This clonotype was detected only a few times. V is TRBV7-3 and J is TRBJ2-3; D gene unclear. V lost 5 bases to trimming and J lost 8 bases, with 17 bases between them. Germline loops: CDR1 SGHTA, CDR2 FQGTGA. This CDR3 is built from 14 residues. CDR3 in DNA: TGTGCCAGCAGCCTAGATATAGTTTCTGGTACGCAGTATTTT. This encodes CASSLDIVSGTQYF.

This clonotype was detected a few times. The gene calls are TRBV5-4 and TRBJ2-1; no reliable D call. Near its end, the DNA agrees better with TRBJ2-7, so the J call may be wrong. Germline lookup yields CDR1 SGHNT and CDR2 YYREEE (reference sequence). The CDR3 has 14 amino acids. CDR3 loop: CASTLRNRAYEQYF. DNA of the CDR3: TGTGCCAGCACCCTGCGCAACCGAGCGTACGAGCAGTACTTC.

The rearrangement joins TRBV6-1 to TRBJ1-3, with D unclear. V lost 2 bases and J 2 bases, leaving 13 bases between the germline ends. CDR1 MNHNS and CDR2 SASEGT come from the germline V gene. CDR3 length: 16 amino acids. The CDR3 protein is CASSEWVRGTGNTIYF. The CDR3 DNA sequence: TGTGCCAGCAGTGAATGGGTTCGGGGAACTGGAAACACCATATATTTT.

The chain has TRBV12-5 and TRBJ1-1; 8 bases are shared with TRBD1. CDR1 LGHNT and CDR2 FRNRAP come from the germline V gene. With 7 bases clipped from V and 3 bases from J, the junction kept 16 bases outside the gene matches. This CDR3 has 17 amino acids. In DNA, the CDR3 is TGTGCTAGTGCCTGGGGGCAGGGGGCATGGTTGGACACTGAAGCTTTCTTT. Protein product: CASAWGQGAWLDTEAFF.